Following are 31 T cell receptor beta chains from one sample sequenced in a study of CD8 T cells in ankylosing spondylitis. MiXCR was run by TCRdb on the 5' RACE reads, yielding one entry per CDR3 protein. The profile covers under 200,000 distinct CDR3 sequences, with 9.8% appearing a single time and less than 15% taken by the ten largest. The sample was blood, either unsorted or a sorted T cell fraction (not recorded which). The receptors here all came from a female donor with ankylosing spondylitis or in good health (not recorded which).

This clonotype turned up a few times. The CDR3 reads CASSDGVSSYEQYF. The CDR3 DNA reads TGTGCCAGCAGTGACGGGGTAAGCTCCTACGAGCAGTACTTC. The chain is built from TRBV6-1 and TRBJ2-7; TRBD2 might be the D (5 bases). The germline V gene has CDR1 MNHNS and CDR2 SASEGT. V gave up 3 bases and J gave up 0 bases, with 9 bases separating them. The CDR3 runs 14 residues.

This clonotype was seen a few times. The CDR3 loop is CASSVEGTGEEQFF. DNA of the CDR3: TGTGCCAGCAGCGTAGAAGGGACAGGGGAGGAGCAGTTCTTC. The genes are TRBV9 and TRBJ2-1; 10 nucleotides match TRBD1. With V trimmed by 0 bases and J by 10 bases, 4 bases remained unmatched. CDR1 and CDR2 (germline): SGDLS, YYNGEE. CDR3 length equals 14 residues.

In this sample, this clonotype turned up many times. The CDR3 region is CASSPSSYEQYF. In nucleotides, the CDR3 is TGTGCCAGCAGCCCTAGCTCCTACGAGCAGTACTTC. The chain uses TRBV5-5 and TRBJ2-7, with no clear D. CDR1 is SGHKS and CDR2 is YYEKEE in the germline V gene (reference sequence). Trimming removed 4 bases from V and 0 bases from J, with 5 bases in between. This CDR3 comprises 12 residues.

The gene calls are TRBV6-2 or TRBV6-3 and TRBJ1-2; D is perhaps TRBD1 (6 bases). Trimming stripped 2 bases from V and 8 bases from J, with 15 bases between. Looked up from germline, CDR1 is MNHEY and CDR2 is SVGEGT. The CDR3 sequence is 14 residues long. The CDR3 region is CASSYAPGAGGYTF. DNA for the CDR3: TGTGCCAGCAGTTACGCCCCAGGGGCGGGCGGCTACACCTTC.

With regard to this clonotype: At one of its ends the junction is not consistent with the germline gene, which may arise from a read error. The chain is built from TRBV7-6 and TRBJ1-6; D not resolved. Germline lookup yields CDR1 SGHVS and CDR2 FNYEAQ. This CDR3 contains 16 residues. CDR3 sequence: CASSLAPGSYNSPFHF. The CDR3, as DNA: TGTGCCAGCAGCTTAGCGCCTGGCTCCTATAATTCACCCTTCCACTTT.

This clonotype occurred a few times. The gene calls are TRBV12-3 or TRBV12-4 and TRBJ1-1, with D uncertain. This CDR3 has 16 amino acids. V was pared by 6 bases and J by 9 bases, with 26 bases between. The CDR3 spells CASSPRWTARRTQAFF. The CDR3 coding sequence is TGTGCCAGCAGCCCACGTTGGACGGCGAGAAGAACGCAAGCTTTCTTT.

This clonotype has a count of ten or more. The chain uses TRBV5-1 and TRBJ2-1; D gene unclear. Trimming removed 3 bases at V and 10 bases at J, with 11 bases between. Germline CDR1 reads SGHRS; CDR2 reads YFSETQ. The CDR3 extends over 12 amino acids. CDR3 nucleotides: TGCGCCAGCAGCTCGCCCCTAGGGGAGCAGTTCTTC. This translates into CASSSPLGEQFF.

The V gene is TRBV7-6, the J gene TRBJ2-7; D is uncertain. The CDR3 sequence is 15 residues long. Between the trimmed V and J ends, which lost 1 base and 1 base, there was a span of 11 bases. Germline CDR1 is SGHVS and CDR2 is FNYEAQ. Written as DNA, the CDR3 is TGTGCCAGCAGCTTAGGATTTCTCAGTTCCTACGAGCAGTACTTC. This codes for CASSLGFLSSYEQYF.

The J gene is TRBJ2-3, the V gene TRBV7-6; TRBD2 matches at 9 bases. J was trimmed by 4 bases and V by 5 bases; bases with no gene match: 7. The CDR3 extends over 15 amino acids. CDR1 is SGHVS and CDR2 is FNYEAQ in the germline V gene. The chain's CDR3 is CASSALAGDPDTQYF. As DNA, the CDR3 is TGTGCCAGCAGCGCTTTAGCGGGAGACCCAGATACGCAGTATTTT.

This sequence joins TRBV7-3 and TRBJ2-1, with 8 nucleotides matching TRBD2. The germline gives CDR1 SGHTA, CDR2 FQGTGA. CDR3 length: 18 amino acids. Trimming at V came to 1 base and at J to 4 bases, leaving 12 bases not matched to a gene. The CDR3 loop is CASSLKGTSSGLYNEQFF. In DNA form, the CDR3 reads TGTGCCAGCAGCTTAAAAGGAACCTCTAGCGGGTTGTACAATGAGCAGTTCTTC.

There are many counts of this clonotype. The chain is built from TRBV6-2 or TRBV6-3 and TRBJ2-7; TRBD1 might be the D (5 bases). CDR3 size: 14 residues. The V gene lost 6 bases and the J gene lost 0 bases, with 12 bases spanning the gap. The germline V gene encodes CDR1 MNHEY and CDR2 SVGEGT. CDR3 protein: CASSLDTFSYEQYF. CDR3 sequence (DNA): TGTGCCAGCAGCCTGGACACCTTCTCCTACGAGCAGTACTTC.

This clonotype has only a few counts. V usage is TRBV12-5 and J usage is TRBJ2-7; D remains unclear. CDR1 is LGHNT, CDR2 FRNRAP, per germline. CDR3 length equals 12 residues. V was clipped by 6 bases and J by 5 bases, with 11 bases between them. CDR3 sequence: CASGPGINEQYF. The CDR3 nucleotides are TGTGCTAGTGGACCTGGAATCAACGAGCAGTACTTC. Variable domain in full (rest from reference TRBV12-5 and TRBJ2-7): DARVTQTPRHKVTEMGQEVTMRCQPILGHNTVFWYRQTMMQGLELLAYFRNRAPLDDSGMPKDRFSAEMPDATLATLKIQPSEPRDSAVYFCASGPGINEQYFGPGTRLTVT.

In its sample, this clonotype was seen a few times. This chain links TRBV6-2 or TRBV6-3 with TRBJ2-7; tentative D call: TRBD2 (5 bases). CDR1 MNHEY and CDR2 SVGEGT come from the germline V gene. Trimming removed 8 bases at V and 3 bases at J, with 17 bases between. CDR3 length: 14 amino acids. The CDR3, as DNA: TGTGCCAGCTCCACTCGAGCGGAATACTACGAGCAGTACTTC. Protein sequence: CASSTRAEYYEQYF.

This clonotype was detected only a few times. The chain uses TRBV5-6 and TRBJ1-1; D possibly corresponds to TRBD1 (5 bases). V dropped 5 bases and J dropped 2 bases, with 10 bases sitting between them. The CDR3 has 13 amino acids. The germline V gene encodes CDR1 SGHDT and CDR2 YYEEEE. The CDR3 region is CASSTRTNTEAFF. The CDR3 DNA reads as TGTGCCAGCAGTACGAGGACAAACACTGAAGCTTTCTTT.

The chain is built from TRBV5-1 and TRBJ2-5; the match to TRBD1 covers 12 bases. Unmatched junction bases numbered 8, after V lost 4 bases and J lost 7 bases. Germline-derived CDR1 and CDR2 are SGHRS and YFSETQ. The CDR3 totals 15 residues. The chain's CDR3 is CASSPPGQGAGTQYF. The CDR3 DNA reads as TGCGCCAGCAGCCCTCCGGGACAGGGGGCAGGGACCCAGTACTTC.

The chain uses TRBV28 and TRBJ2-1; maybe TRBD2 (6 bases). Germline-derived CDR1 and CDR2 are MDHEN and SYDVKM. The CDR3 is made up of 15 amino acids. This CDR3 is CVTGPPRDSHNEQFF. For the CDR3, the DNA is TGTGTCACCGGCCCACCTCGGGACTCGCACAATGAGCAGTTCTTC.

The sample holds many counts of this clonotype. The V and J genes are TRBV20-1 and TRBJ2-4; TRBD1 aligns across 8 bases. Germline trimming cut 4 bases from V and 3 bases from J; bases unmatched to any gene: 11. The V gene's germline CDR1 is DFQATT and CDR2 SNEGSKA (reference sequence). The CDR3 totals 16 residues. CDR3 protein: CSATPNRGASKNIQYF. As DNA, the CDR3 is TGCAGTGCTACCCCTAACAGGGGGGCTAGCAAAAACATTCAGTACTTC.

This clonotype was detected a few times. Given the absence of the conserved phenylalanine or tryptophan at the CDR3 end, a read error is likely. This CDR3 is CSALTNAGTGYNEQFS. CDR3 bases: TGCAGCGCCTTGACCAACGCCGGGACAGGGTACAATGAGCAGTTCTCC. The chain combines TRBV29-1 with TRBJ2-1; 9 bases match TRBD1. V was pared by 7 bases and J by 4 bases, with 14 bases of the junction left unmatched. Germline assignment: CDR1 SQVTM and CDR2 ANQGSEA. This CDR3 comprises 16 residues.

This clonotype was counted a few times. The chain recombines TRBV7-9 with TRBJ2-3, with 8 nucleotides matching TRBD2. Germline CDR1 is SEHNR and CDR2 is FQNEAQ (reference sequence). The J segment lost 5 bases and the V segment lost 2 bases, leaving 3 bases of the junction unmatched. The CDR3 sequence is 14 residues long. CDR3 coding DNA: TGTGCCAGCAGCTTATCCACTAGCGGAGATACGCAGTATTTT. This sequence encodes CASSLSTSGDTQYF. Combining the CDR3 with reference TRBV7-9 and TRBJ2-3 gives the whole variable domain DTGVSQNPRHKITKRGQNVTFRCDPISEHNRLYWYRQTLGQGPEFLTYFQNEAQLEKSRLLSDRFSAERPKGSFSTLEIQRTEQGDSAMYLCASSLSTSGDTQYFGPGTRLTVL.

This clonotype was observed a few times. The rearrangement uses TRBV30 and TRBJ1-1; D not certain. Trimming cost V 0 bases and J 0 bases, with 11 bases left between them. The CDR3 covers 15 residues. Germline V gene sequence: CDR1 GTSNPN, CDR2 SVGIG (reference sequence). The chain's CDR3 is CAWSVGPVMNTEAFF. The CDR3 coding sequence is TGTGCCTGGAGTGTAGGTCCAGTCATGAACACTGAAGCTTTCTTT.

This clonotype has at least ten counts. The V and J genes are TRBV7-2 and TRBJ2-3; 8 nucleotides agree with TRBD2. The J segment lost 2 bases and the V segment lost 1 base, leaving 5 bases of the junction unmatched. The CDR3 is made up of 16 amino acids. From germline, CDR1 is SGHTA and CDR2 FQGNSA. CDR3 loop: CASSLELAVSTDTQYF. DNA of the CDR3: TGTGCCAGCAGCTTAGAACTAGCGGTTTCCACAGATACGCAGTATTTT.

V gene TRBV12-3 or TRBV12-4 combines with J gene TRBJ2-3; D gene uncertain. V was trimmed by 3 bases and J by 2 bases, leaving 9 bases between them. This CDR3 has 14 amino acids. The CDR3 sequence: CASSLAGLTDTQYF. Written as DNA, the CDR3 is TGTGCCAGCAGTTTGGCAGGCCTCACAGATACGCAGTATTTT.

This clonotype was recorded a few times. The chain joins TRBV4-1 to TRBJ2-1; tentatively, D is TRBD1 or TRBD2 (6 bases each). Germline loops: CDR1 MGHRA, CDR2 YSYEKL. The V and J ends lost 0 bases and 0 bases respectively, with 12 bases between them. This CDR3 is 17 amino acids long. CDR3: CASSQDAEGGSYNEQFF. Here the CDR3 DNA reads TGCGCCAGCAGCCAAGACGCGGAGGGGGGCTCCTACAATGAGCAGTTCTTC.

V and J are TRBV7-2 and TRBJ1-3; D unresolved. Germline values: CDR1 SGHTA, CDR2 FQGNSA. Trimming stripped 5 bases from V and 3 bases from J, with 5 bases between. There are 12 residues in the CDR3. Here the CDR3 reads CASSPDGNTIYF. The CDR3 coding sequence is TGTGCCAGCAGCCCGGATGGAAACACCATATATTTT.

CDR3 residues: CSASFDWGGQETQYF. CDR3 in DNA: TGCAGTGCTAGCTTCGACTGGGGGGGCCAAGAGACCCAGTACTTC. The V call is TRBV20-1, the J call TRBJ2-5, with 7 nucleotides matching TRBD2. Germline trimming cut 3 bases from V and 1 base from J; bases unmatched to any gene: 8. The germline V gene encodes CDR1 DFQATT and CDR2 SNEGSKA (reference sequence). The CDR3 sequence is 15 residues long.

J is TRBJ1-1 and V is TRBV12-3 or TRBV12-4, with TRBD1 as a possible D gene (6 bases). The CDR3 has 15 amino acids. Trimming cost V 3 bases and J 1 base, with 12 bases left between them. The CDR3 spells CASSFFAGANTEAFF. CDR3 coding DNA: TGTGCCAGCAGTTTTTTCGCAGGGGCGAACACTGAAGCTTTCTTT.

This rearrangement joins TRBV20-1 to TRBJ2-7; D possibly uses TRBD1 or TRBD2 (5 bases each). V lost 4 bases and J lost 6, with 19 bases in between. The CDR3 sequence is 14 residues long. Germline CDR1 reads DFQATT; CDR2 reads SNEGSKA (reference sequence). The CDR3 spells CSATGKGRTREQYF. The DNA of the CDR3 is TGCAGTGCTACGGGCAAGGGGCGGACTCGCGAGCAGTACTTC.

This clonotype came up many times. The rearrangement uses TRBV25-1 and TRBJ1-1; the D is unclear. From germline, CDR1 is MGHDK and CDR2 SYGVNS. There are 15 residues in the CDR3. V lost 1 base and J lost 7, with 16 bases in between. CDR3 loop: CASSELGSGWGEAFF. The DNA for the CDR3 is TGTGCCAGCAGTGAATTAGGGTCTGGCTGGGGTGAAGCTTTCTTT.

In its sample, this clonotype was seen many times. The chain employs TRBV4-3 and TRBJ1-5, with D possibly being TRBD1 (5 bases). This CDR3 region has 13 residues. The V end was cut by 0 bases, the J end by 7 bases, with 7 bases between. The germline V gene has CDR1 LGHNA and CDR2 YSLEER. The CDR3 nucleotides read TGCGCCAGCAGCCAAGACCAGGGACAGCCCCAGCATTTT. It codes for CASSQDQGQPQHF.

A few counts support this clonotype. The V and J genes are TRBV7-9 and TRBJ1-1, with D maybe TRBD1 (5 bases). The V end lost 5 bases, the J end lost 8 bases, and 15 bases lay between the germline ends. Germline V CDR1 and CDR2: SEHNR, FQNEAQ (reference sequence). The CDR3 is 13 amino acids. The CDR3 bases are TGTGCCAGCAGCCCAGGGCGGATAACCGAAGCTTTCTTT. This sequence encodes CASSPGRITEAFF.

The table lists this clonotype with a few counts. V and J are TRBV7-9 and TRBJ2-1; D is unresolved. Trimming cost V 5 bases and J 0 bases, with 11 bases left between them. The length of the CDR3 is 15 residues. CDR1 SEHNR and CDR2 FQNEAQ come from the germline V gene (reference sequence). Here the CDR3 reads CASSLNGFSYNEQFF. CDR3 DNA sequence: TGTGCCAGCAGCCTCAACGGGTTCTCCTACAATGAGCAGTTCTTC. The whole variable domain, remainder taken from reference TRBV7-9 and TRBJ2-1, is DTGVSQNPRHKITKRGQNVTFRCDPISEHNRLYWYRQTLGQGPEFLTYFQNEAQLEKSRLLSDRFSAERPKGSFSTLEIQRTEQGDSAMYLCASSLNGFSYNEQFFGPGTRLTVL.